A single T cell receptor beta chain is shown here with its context. Germline CDR1 is MNHEY and CDR2 is SMNVEV (reference sequence). This CDR3 contains 14 residues. With 5 bases removed from V and 4 bases from J, the gap between germline ends came to 15 bases. The sample comes from a study of PD-L1 blockade in urothelial cancer. As to time point: pretreatment peripheral blood. The diagnosis in patients was locally advanced or metastatic urothelial carcinoma. Sequencing used immunoSEQ multiplex PCR; TCRdb keeps in-frame clones, though not all of them. Seen here are about 95,000 clones, roughly 91% observed once, and the top ten hold 1.5% to 2.5%.

The sequences come from PBMCs, collected around atezolizumab (anti-PD-L1) treatment. The chain uses TRBV27 and TRBJ2-7, with D possibly TRBD2 on 6 matching bases. This sequence originates from a man aged 55 to 69 with urothelial cancer. CDR3 loop: CASSITGSRYEQYF. The CDR3 nucleotides read TGTGCCAGCAGTATAACCGGGAGCAGGTACGAGCAGTACTTC.